The 13 T cell receptor beta chains presented below share a single source sample, sequenced in a study of TIL therapy for anti-PD-1-resistant metastatic lung cancer. Documented time point: pre-treatment sample, taken before nivolumab and TIL therapy. The immunoSEQ assay was v3. This table comes from immunoSEQ multiplex PCR, and its TCRdb copy is limited to in-frame clones, with some not included. This table has tens of thousands of clones, 69% appearing once. This sample comprised blood, obtained at baseline. The origin of the receptors is a person aged 25-85 years with non-small cell lung cancer.

The chain joins TRBV18 to TRBJ2-3; 7 positions agree with TRBD1. This CDR3 comprises 15 residues. Germline lookup yields CDR1 KGHSH and CDR2 LQKENI. J gave up 0 bases and V 8 bases, and 8 bases lay outside the gene matches. CDR3 DNA sequence: TGTGCCAGCCGTAACAGGGGAACTAGCACAGATACGCAGTATTTT. It specifies CASRNRGTSTDTQYF. Together with reference TRBV18 and TRBJ2-3, the CDR3 gives the full variable domain: NAGVMQNPRHLVRRRGQEARLRCSPMKGHSHVYWYRQLPEEGLKFMVYLQKENIIDESGMPKERFSAEFPKEGPSILRIQQVVRGDSAAYFCASRNRGTSTDTQYFGPGTRLTVL.

CDR3 DNA: TGTGCCAGCAGCCGAAGGGGGGCGCTTGGGGATCAGTACTTC. This sequence encodes CASSRRGALGDQYF. V gene TRBV28 combines with J gene TRBJ2-4; D tentatively fits TRBD1 or TRBD2 (6 bases each). Trimming stripped 6 bases from V and 12 bases from J, with 21 bases between. Germline loops: CDR1 MDHEN, CDR2 SYDVKM. This CDR3 has 14 residues.

This clone was found a few times. V gene TRBV2 combines with J gene TRBJ2-7; possible D gene TRBD1, 5 bases. Germline V lookup: CDR1 SNHLY, CDR2 FYNNEI. This CDR3 contains 14 residues. V gave up 0 bases and J gave up 2 bases, with 8 bases separating them. CDR3 coding DNA: TGTGCCAGCAGTGAAGCGACAGATCCCTACGAGCAGTACTTC. This translates into CASSEATDPYEQYF. Together with reference TRBV2 and TRBJ2-7, the CDR3 gives the full variable domain: EPEVTQTPSHQVTQMGQEVILRCVPISNHLYFYWYRQILGQKVEFLVSFYNNEISEKSEIFDDQFSVERPDGSNFTLKIRSTKLEDSAMYFCASSEATDPYEQYFGPGTRLTVT.

This chain uses TRBV9 with TRBJ2-7, with D uncertain. Trimming cost V 4 bases and J 0 bases, with 5 bases left between them. This CDR3 contains 12 residues. Looked up from germline, CDR1 is SGDLS and CDR2 is YYNGEE. CDR3 region: CASSPDSYEQYF. CDR3 DNA: TGTGCCAGCAGCCCGGACTCCTACGAGCAGTACTTC.

The rearrangement uses TRBV27 and TRBJ2-5; weak D call: TRBD1 (5 bases). V lost 5 bases, J lost 5 bases, and 12 bases lay in between. The germline gives CDR1 MNHEY, CDR2 SMNVEV (reference sequence). The CDR3 is 13 residues long. The CDR3 protein is CASSPIGVETQYF. Here the CDR3 DNA reads TGTGCCAGCAGTCCTATAGGGGTGGAGACCCAGTACTTC.

This chain links TRBV30 with TRBJ1-3, with D unresolved. Trimming left V 0 bases short and J 0 bases short, with 12 bases between. This CDR3 spans 16 amino acids. Germline CDR1 and CDR2: GTSNPN and SVGIG (reference sequence). CDR3 in DNA: TGTGCCTGGAGTGTTCCACAGTCCCCCTCTGGAAACACCATATATTTT. It specifies CAWSVPQSPSGNTIYF.

J is TRBJ1-6 and V is TRBV7-2; no clear D. The V gene's germline CDR1 is SGHTA and CDR2 FQGNSA. This CDR3 is built from 14 residues. V lost 1 base and J lost 3, with 4 bases in between. The CDR3 bases are TGTGCCAGCAGCTTAGGGGGCTATAATTCACCCCTCCACTTT. Protein sequence: CASSLGGYNSPLHF.

In its sample, this clone was seen once. V and J are TRBV6-4 and TRBJ1-4; D might be TRBD1 (5 bases). The CDR3 runs 15 residues. V was cut by 4 bases and J by 7 bases, with 16 bases left in between. Germline V gene data show CDR1 as MRHNA and CDR2 as SNTAGT. This CDR3 is CASSVTAFGGEKLFF. For the CDR3, the DNA is TGTGCCAGCAGTGTAACCGCGTTCGGGGGTGAAAAACTGTTTTTT.

The chain combines TRBV14 with TRBJ2-1; TRBD2 matches at 10 bases. The germline V gene encodes CDR1 SGHDN and CDR2 FVKESK. The CDR3 consists of 15 residues. J lost 7 bases, V lost 3 bases, and 6 bases had no gene match. CDR3 region: CASSQLAGARNEQFF. CDR3 in DNA: TGTGCCAGCAGCCAGCTAGCGGGAGCCCGGAATGAGCAGTTCTTC.

J is TRBJ2-1 and V is TRBV7-2, with 9 nucleotides matching TRBD2. This CDR3 region has 15 residues. V gave up 7 bases and J gave up 7 bases; unmatched junction bases: 11. Germline V gene sequence: CDR1 SGHTA, CDR2 FQGNSA. CDR3 DNA sequence: TGTGCCAGCATCGTTGAAGCGGGGGGTTGGAATGAGCAGTTCTTC. Amino acids: CASIVEAGGWNEQFF.

V usage is TRBV7-3 and J usage is TRBJ1-4, with TRBD1 matching 7 bases. Germline assignment: CDR1 SGHTA and CDR2 FQGTGA. J gave up 0 bases and V 1 base, and 8 bases lay outside the gene matches. The CDR3 covers 18 residues. This chain's CDR3 is CASSLIRDRSTTNEKLFF. For the CDR3, the DNA is TGTGCCAGCAGCTTAATACGGGACAGATCCACAACTAATGAAAAACTGTTTTTT.

This clone was observed a few times. V and J are TRBV5-1 and TRBJ1-3; D uncertain. Trimming stripped 0 bases from V and 0 bases from J, with 4 bases between. From germline, CDR1 is SGHRS and CDR2 YFSETQ. This CDR3 region has 14 residues. Written as DNA, the CDR3 is TGCGCCAGCAGCTTGGACCTCTCTGGAAACACCATATATTTT. This sequence encodes CASSLDLSGNTIYF.

The V and J genes are TRBV7-9 and TRBJ1-4, with a weak D call TRBD1 (5 bases). Germline CDR1 SEHNR, CDR2 FQNEAQ (reference sequence). The CDR3 totals 14 residues. The germline V and J ends were trimmed by 6 bases and 7 bases, with 15 bases remaining between them. CDR3 loop: CASSPHQGLEKLFF. DNA for the CDR3: TGTGCCAGCAGTCCCCACCAGGGACTTGAAAAACTGTTTTTT.